This T cell receptor (beta chain) derives from a study of T-cell reconstitution after alpha-beta-depleted transplantation in children. Overall study findings and caveats: Some patients owed their high day-60 TCRbeta diversity to surviving recipient T cells and thymic progenitors. Newly generated T cells supplied most T-cell counts and diversity one year post-transplant. Approximately two months post-transplant, alpha-beta T cells reportedly originated from several hundred expanded graft clones.

This clonotype was observed at least ten times. Its specificity is unknown. The ends were cut back, 7 bases at V and 1 base at J, with 16 bases in the middle. The CDR3 covers 14 residues. Germline lookup yields CDR1 SQVTM and CDR2 ANQGSEA. A TCRbeta library incorporating unique molecular identifiers was prepared. TCRdb called the PCR reads again in MiXCR, with one record for every CDR3 protein. The sample includes almost 7,500 distinct CDR3 sequences, under 7% of them seen just once. The sequence was obtained from a child in the first two years of life who had a stem cell transplant for acute myeloid leukemia, so the T cells may come from the graft donor. Sequenced material: PBMCs, mostly from graft donor cells, taken 180 days after TCRalphabeta/CD19-depleted stem cell transplant. V is TRBV29-1 and J is TRBJ1-1, with D possibly TRBD1 on 5 matching bases. The CDR3 spells CSALRGRTNTEAFF. Written as DNA, the CDR3 is TGCAGCGCCCTTCGGGGACGGACGAACACTGAAGCTTTCTTT.